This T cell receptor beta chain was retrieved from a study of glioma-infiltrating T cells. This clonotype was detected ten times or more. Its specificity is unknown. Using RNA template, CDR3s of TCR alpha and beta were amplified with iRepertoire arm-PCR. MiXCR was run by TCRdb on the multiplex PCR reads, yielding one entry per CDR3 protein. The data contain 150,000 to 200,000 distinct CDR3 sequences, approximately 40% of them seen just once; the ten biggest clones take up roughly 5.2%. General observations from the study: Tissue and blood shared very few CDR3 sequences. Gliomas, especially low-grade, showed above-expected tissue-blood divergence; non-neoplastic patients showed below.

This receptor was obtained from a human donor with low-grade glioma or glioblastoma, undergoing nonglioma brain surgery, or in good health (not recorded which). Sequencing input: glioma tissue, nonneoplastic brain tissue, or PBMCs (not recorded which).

CDR3 sequence reads: CASSQTGQSGNTIYF. CDR3 DNA sequence: TGTGCCAGCAGCCAAACGGGACAATCGGGAAACACCATATATTTT. This chain connects TRBV3-1 to TRBJ1-3, with a tentative D call TRBD1 (6 bases). The CDR3 is made up of 15 amino acids. Trimming pared 2 bases from V and 4 bases from J, leaving 12 bases between. Germline V gene lookup returns CDR1 LGHDT and CDR2 YNNKEL (reference sequence).